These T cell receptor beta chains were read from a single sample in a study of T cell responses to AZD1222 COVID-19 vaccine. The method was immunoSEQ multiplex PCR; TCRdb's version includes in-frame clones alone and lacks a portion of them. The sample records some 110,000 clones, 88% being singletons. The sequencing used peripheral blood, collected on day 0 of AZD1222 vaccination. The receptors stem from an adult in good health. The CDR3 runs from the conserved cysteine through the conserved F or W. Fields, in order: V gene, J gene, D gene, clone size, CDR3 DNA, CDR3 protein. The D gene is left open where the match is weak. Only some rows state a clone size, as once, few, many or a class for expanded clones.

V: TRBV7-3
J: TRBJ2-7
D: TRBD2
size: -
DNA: TGTGCCAGCAGCTTACACCCTAGCGGGAAGCCCGAGCAGTACTTC
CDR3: CASSLHPSGKPEQYF

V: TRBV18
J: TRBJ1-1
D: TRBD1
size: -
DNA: TGTGCCAGCTCAGAGGACAGGGGATTGTTCTTCTTT
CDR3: CASSEDRGLFFF

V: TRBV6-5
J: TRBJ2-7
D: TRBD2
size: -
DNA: TGTGCCAGCAGCAACGGGAGGGCCATACACGAGCAGTACTTC
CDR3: CASSNGRAIHEQYF

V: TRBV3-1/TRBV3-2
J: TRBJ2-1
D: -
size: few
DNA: TGTGCCAGCAGACCAGGGTGGAGGAATGAGCAGTTCTTC
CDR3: CASRPGWRNEQFF

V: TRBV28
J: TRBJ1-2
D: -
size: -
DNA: TGTGCCAGCAGTTTGGAGACAGGAGACTATGGCTACACCTTC
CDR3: CASSLETGDYGYTF

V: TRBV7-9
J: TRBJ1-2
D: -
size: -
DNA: TGTGCCAGCAGCTTAGATTGGCCGCCCGGCTACACCTTC
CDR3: CASSLDWPPGYTF

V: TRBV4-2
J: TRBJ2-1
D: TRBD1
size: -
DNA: TGTGCCAGCAGCCCCCGAGGGACAGGGAACGGGGATGAGCAGTTCTTC
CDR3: CASSPRGTGNGDEQFF

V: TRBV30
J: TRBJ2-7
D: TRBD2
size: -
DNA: TGTGCCTGGGAACCGGGACTACTCTCCTACGAGCAGTACTTC
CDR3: CAWEPGLLSYEQYF

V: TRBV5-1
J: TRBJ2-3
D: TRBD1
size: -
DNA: TGCGCCAGCATCCGGGACAGGGGGGCAGATACGCAGTATTTT
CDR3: CASIRDRGADTQYF

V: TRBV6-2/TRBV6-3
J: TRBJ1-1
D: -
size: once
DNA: TGTGCCAGCAGTTACGGGGGGTTCGGAGGGAACACTGAAGCTTTCTTT
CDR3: CASSYGGFGGNTEAFF

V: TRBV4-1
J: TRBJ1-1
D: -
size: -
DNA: TGCGCCTTCCGCGGAGGGTTAAACACTGAAGCTTTCTTT
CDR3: CAFRGGLNTEAFF

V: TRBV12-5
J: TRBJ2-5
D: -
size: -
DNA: TGTGCTAGTGGTTCCGGGACCGGAGGAGAGACCCAGTACTTC
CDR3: CASGSGTGGETQYF

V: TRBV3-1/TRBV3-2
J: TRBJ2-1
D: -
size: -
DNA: TGTGCCAGCAGCCAAGATATGTCACTAAACAATGAGCAGTTCTTC
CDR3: CASSQDMSLNNEQFF

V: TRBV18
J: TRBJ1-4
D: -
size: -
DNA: TGTGCCAGCTCACCGGGAGACCACCAGGGTGAAAAACTGTTTTTT
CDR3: CASSPGDHQGEKLFF

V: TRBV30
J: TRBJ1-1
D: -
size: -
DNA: TGTGCCTGGAGTGGAGGGAACACTGAAGCTTTCTTT
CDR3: CAWSGGNTEAFF

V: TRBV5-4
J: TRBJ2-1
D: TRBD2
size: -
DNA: TGTGCCAGCAGCTTGGTTGCGGGAGTGGTGTTCTTC
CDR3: CASSLVAGVVFF

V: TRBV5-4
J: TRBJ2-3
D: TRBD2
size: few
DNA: TGTGCCAGCAGCTTGGCTATGCGGGAGTACACAGATACGCAGTATTTT
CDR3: CASSLAMREYTDTQYF

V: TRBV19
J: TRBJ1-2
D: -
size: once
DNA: TGTGCCAGTAGTATAGATTCCGAATCGGGTAACTATGGCTACACCTTC
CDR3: CASSIDSESGNYGYTF

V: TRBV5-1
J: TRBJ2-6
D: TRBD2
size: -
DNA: TGCGCCAGCAGCTCGGGAGGGACACCAGGGCGTCAAGGGGCCAACGTCCTGACTTTC
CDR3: CASSSGGTPGRQGANVLTF

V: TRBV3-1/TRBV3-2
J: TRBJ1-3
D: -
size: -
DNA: TGTGCCAGCAGCGAGGCAGGCTCTGGAAACACCATATATTTT
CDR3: CASSEAGSGNTIYF

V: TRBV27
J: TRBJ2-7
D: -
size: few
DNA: TGTGCCAGCAGACCGGGAAGCTCCTACGAGCAGTACTTC
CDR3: CASRPGSSYEQYF

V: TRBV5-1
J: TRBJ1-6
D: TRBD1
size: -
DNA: TGCGCCAGCAGCTTGGCCAGGTTCGGAGGGGGCTTTGATTCACCCCTCCACTTT
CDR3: CASSLARFGGGFDSPLHF

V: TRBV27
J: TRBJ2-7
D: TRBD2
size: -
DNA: TGTGCCAGCAGTCTACCGGGACTAGCGAGCGAGCAGTACTTC
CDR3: CASSLPGLASEQYF

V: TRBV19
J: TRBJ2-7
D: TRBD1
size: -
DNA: TGTGCCAGTAGTGTCCAACAGGGGGTCAAGGTCTACGAGCAGTACTTC
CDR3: CASSVQQGVKVYEQYF

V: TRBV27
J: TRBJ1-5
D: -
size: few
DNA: TGTGCCAGCAGTTTTGGGCCCGGGCAGGGCAATCAGCCCCAGCATTTT
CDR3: CASSFGPGQGNQPQHF

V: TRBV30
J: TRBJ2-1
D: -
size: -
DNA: TGTGCCTGGAGTATAGACTATCAGCTGCAGTTCTTC
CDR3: CAWSIDYQLQFF

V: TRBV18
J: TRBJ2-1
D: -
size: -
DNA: TGTGCCAGCTCGGGAAACACTGGGGACAATGAGCAGTTCTTC
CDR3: CASSGNTGDNEQFF

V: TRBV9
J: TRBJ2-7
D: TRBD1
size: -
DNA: TGTGCCAGCAGCGCCCGGAGGACAGGGAGCGACGAGCAGTACTTC
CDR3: CASSARRTGSDEQYF

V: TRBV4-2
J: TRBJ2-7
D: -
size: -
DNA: TGTGCCAGCAGCCGTACTACCGCAGCCTACGAGCAGTACTTC
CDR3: CASSRTTAAYEQYF

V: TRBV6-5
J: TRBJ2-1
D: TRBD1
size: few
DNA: TGTGCCAGCACCCTTTCGGGACAGGGGGCCAATGAGCAGTTCTTC
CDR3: CASTLSGQGANEQFF

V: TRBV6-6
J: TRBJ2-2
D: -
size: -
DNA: TGTGCCAGCAACCATTTCGGTGCGAACACCGGGGAGCTGTTTTTT
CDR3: CASNHFGANTGELFF

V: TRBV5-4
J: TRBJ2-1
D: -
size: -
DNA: TGTGCCAGCAGCTTGGAAAGGGGTACCTCCTACAATGAGCAGTTCTTC
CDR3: CASSLERGTSYNEQFF

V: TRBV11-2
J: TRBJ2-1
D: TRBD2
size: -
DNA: TGTGCCAGCAGCTTAGAGAGGTCGGCTAGCGGTTACAATGAGCAGTTCTTC
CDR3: CASSLERSASGYNEQFF

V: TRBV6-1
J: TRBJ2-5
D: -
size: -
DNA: TGTGCCAGCAGTGAAGGGGGGAACCAAGAGACCCAGTACTTC
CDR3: CASSEGGNQETQYF

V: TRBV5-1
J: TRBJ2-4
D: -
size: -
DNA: TGCGCCAGCAGCTTGGGACAGCGTCTAGCCAAAAACATTCAGTACTTC
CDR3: CASSLGQRLAKNIQYF

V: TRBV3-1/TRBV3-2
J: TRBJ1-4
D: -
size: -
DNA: TGTGCCAGCAGCCAGTTCCAGGCAACTAATGAAAAACTGTTTTTT
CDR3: CASSQFQATNEKLFF

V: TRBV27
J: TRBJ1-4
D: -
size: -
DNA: TGTGCCAGCAGTTTAAGACAGGACGGGTTAGTTACTAATGAAAAACTGTTTTTT
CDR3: CASSLRQDGLVTNEKLFF

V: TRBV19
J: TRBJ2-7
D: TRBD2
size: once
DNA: TGTGCCAGTAGTCGGGGACTAGTACACGAGCAGTACTTC
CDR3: CASSRGLVHEQYF

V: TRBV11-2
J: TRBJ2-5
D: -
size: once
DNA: TGTGCCAGCAGCGGGGCGGAGACCCAGTACTTC
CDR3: CASSGAETQYF

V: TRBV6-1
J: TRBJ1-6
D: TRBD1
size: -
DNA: TGTGCCAGCAGTGTTAACAGGGGGTTCAGCTCCTATAATTCACCCCTCCACTTT
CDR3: CASSVNRGFSSYNSPLHF

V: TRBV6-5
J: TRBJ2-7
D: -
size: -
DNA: TGTGCCAGCAGTTACTCTTCTTTGGAAATCGGTTACGAGCAGTACTTC
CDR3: CASSYSSLEIGYEQYF

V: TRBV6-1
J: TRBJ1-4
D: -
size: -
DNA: TGTGCCAGCAGTGAGGAAAGGACAGCAACTAATGAAAAACTGTTTTTT
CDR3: CASSEERTATNEKLFF

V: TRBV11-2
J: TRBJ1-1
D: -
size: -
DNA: TGTGCCAGCAGCTTAGATCAGAACACTGAAGCTTTCTTT
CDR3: CASSLDQNTEAFF

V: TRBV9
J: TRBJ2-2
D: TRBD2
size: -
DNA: TGTGCCAGCAGCGTAGCCCAGCTTCGGACTAGCGACACCGGGGAGCTGTTTTTT
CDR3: CASSVAQLRTSDTGELFF

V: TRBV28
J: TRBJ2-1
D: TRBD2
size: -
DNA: TGTGCCAGCAGTTCCCGGGTGGCGGGAGGGCCGGGGAACAATGAGCAGTTCTTC
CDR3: CASSSRVAGGPGNNEQFF

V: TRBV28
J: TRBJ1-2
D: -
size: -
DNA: TGTGCCATCTCCAGGGCTAGTGGCTACACCTTC
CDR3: CAISRASGYTF

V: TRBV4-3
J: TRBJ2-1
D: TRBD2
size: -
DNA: TGCGCCAGCAGCCAAGACGGGAGGGCGGAGGAGCAGTTCTTC
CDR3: CASSQDGRAEEQFF

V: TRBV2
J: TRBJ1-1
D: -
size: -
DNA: TGTGCCAGCAGGAGGGAGGGAAATTTCGCGGAAGCTTTCTTT
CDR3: CASRREGNFAEAFF

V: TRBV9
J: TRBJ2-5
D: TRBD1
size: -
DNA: TGTGCCAGCAGCCAGGGACAGTTGAAAGAGACCCAGTACTTC
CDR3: CASSQGQLKETQYF

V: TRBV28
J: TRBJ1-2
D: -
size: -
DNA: TGTGCCAGCAGCCTTACAGGGTCCTATGGCTACACCTTC
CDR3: CASSLTGSYGYTF